A single sample gave rise to the 15 T cell receptor beta chains below, sequenced in a study of CD8 T cells in ankylosing spondylitis. TCRdb reanalysed the 5' RACE reads using MiXCR and keeps one entry per CDR3 protein. This sample has fewer than 400,000 distinct CDR3 sequences, with about a fifth found just once. Their cognate antigens are unknown. Study-wide results and caveats: Seemingly distinctive of ankylosing spondylitis blood was a TCR beta motif formed by eight highly homologous variants.

Source material: blood, either unsorted or a sorted T cell fraction (not recorded which). Receptors were obtained from a male donor with ankylosing spondylitis.

This clonotype was recorded a few times. The rearrangement links TRBV3-1 to TRBJ1-1; a possible D gene is TRBD1 (5 bases). The V end lost 4 bases, the J end lost 0 bases, and 6 bases lay between the germline ends. Germline CDR1 LGHDT, CDR2 YNNKEL (reference sequence). The CDR3 extends over 13 amino acids. The DNA for the CDR3 is TGTGCCAGCAGCCGACAGATGAACACTGAAGCTTTCTTT. Translated: CASSRQMNTEAFF. Full variable domain (missing parts from reference TRBV3-1 and TRBJ1-1): DTAVSQTPKYLVTQMGNDKSIKCEQNLGHDTMYWYKQDSKKFLKIMFSYNNKELIINETVPNRFSPKSPDKAHLNLHINSLELGDSAVYFCASSRQMNTEAFFGQGTRLTVV.

This clonotype has only a few counts. This sequence joins TRBV20-1 and TRBJ2-1; tentative D call: TRBD2 (5 bases). The V and J ends lost 4 bases and 4 bases respectively, with 11 bases between them. Germline V gives CDR1 DFQATT, CDR2 SNEGSKA (reference sequence). The CDR3 sequence is 13 residues long. CDR3 DNA sequence: TGCAGTGCTAAGGCCTCGGGGTACAATGAGCAGTTCTTC. It codes for CSAKASGYNEQFF.

This chain uses TRBV6-5 with TRBJ2-5, with TRBD2 as a possible D gene (6 bases). The CDR3 is 15 amino acids. The V end lost 2 bases, the J end lost 4 bases, and 14 bases lay between the germline ends. Germline V lookup: CDR1 MNHEY, CDR2 SVGAGI. The CDR3 DNA reads TGTGCCAGCAGTTACCGGAGGAGGGCTCGAGAGACCCAGTACTTC. It yields the protein CASSYRRRARETQYF.

The chain combines TRBV9 with TRBJ1-1; a weak D match, TRBD1 (6 bases). The CDR3 spans 14 residues. The germline V gene encodes CDR1 SGDLS and CDR2 YYNGEE. V lost 0 bases and J 7 bases, leaving 13 bases between the germline ends. Written as DNA, the CDR3 is TGTGCCAGCAGCGTAGGGACAGCAGTAGGTGAAGCTTTCTTT. Its translation is CASSVGTAVGEAFF.

This rearrangement joins TRBV10-3 to TRBJ1-5, with TRBD1 matching 9 bases. The CDR3 loop spans 15 amino acids. V gave up 6 bases and J gave up 2 bases; unmatched junction bases: 5. Germline CDR1 reads ENHRY; CDR2 reads SYGVKD. The CDR3 protein is CAIRPGQGGNQPQHF. In nucleotides, the CDR3 is TGTGCCATCAGACCGGGACAGGGTGGCAATCAGCCCCAGCATTTT.

J is TRBJ1-1 and V is TRBV7-6; TRBD1 matches 8 bases. Germline V gene data show CDR1 as SGHVS and CDR2 as FNYEAQ. With 4 bases clipped from V and 2 bases from J, the junction kept 12 bases outside the gene matches. This CDR3 is 17 amino acids long. The CDR3 DNA reads TGTGCCAGCAGCTACTTAGGGGGGACAGGAAGAAACACTGAAGCTTTCTTT. Translating gives CASSYLGGTGRNTEAFF.

The gene calls are TRBV9 and TRBJ1-1, with D uncertain. This CDR3 is built from 15 residues. The V gene's germline CDR1 is SGDLS and CDR2 YYNGEE. The ends were cut back, 0 bases at V and 1 base at J, with 10 bases in the middle. CDR3 amino acids: CASSVATARNTEAFF. The DNA for the CDR3 is TGTGCCAGCAGCGTAGCCACTGCCAGGAACACTGAAGCTTTCTTT.

This clonotype was counted a few times. The chain joins TRBV7-9 to TRBJ2-1, with unresolved D. CDR1 is SEHNR and CDR2 is FQNEAQ in the germline V gene (reference sequence). The length of the CDR3 is 15 residues. Trimming took off 1 base at V and 5 bases at J, with 12 bases between the two ends. CDR3 amino acids: CASSLEAGRHNEQFF. CDR3 coding DNA: TGTGCCAGCAGCTTAGAGGCAGGACGCCACAATGAGCAGTTCTTC.

This clonotype showed up many times. This chain connects TRBV6-5 to TRBJ2-7; maybe TRBD2 (6 bases). Germline CDR1 is MNHEY and CDR2 is SVGAGI. V shed 2 bases and J shed 2 bases, with 13 bases lying between them. This CDR3 has 15 amino acids. The CDR3 region is CASSYHGDSPYEQYF. In DNA form, the CDR3 reads TGTGCCAGCAGTTACCATGGGGACTCCCCCTACGAGCAGTACTTC.

This sequence joins TRBV29-1 and TRBJ2-1; D gene ambiguous. Germline V gene sequence: CDR1 SQVTM, CDR2 ANQGSEA. Trimming cost V 5 bases and J 8 bases, with 13 bases left between them. The CDR3 has 12 amino acids. CDR3 loop: CSVSHRVDEQFF. The CDR3, as DNA: TGCAGCGTTTCCCATAGGGTCGATGAGCAGTTCTTC.

The chain recombines TRBV7-6 with TRBJ2-1, with 9 bases that match TRBD1. V shed 6 bases and J 6 bases; nucleotides not matched to a gene: 9. There are 15 residues in the CDR3. Germline V gene sequence: CDR1 SGHVS, CDR2 FNYEAQ. Here the CDR3 DNA reads TGTGCCAGCAGACCGGGACAGGGTGGTAGCAATGAGCAGTTCTTC. Its protein is CASRPGQGGSNEQFF.

This clonotype was observed a handful of times. The CDR3 DNA reads as TGTGCCAGCAGCTTAGACGGCCGGTACACAGATACGCAGTATTTT. Protein product: CASSLDGRYTDTQYF. J is TRBJ2-3 and V is TRBV7-8; D is unresolved. The V end was cut by 1 base, the J end by 2 bases, with 10 bases between. Germline lookup yields CDR1 SGHVS and CDR2 FQNEAQ. This CDR3 is built from 15 residues.

This clonotype was found a few times. The V call is TRBV20-1, the J call TRBJ2-7, with D perhaps being TRBD1 or TRBD2 (5 bases each). Deletions cut 6 bases from V and 5 bases from J, with 17 bases between. Per the germline V gene, CDR1 is DFQATT and CDR2 is SNEGSKA (reference sequence). The CDR3 extends over 13 amino acids. CDR3 coding DNA: TGCAGTGCGCCGCGGACTGGGACGGACGAGCAGTACTTC. It yields the protein CSAPRTGTDEQYF.

This clonotype was counted a few times. This chain connects TRBV7-9 to TRBJ1-2; D is undetermined. Germline CDR1 SEHNR, CDR2 FQNEAQ (reference sequence). The V end was cut by 2 bases, the J end by 5 bases, with 12 bases between. This CDR3 is 14 amino acids long. In nucleotides, the CDR3 is TGTGCCAGCAGCTTACAGGACGGGGAATATGGCTACACCTTC. Translated, it gives CASSLQDGEYGYTF.

This sequence joins TRBV12-3 or TRBV12-4 and TRBJ2-3; D is possibly TRBD2 (8 bases). Trimming took 6 bases from V and 6 from J, leaving 31 bases between them. CDR3 length: 19 residues. The CDR3 DNA reads TGTGCCAGCAGCCTTCGGGCAGGGGGACTAGGTGGGAGGGCGGATACGCAGTATTTT. Translating gives CASSLRAGGLGGRADTQYF.